The 27 T cell receptor beta chains listed next were all sequenced from one sample in a study of blood T cell repertoires in COVID-19. Libraries were prepared by immunoSEQ multiplex PCR; TCRdb keeps only in-frame clonotypes and omits some of them. The data contain over 200,000 clones, 70% to 90% of them singletons. The sample consisted of PBMCs or T cells enriched from blood (not recorded which). The receptor set was obtained from a woman in her fifties or sixties who had recovered from COVID-19.

The J gene is TRBJ2-1, the V gene TRBV25-1; 12 bases match TRBD2. Germline lookup yields CDR1 MGHDK and CDR2 SYGVNS. This CDR3 comprises 16 residues. J lost 10 bases, V lost 6 bases, and 13 bases had no gene match. The CDR3 DNA is TGTGCCAGCAGACCCCCTAGCGGGAGGGCCGTTGGGGAGCAGTTCTTC. This encodes CASRPPSGRAVGEQFF.

The gene calls are TRBV29-1 and TRBJ2-5; 10 bases are a match to TRBD2. The CDR3 is made up of 13 amino acids. The V and J ends lost 6 bases and 5 bases, in that order; junction bases with no gene match: 6. In germline, CDR1 is SQVTM, CDR2 ANQGSEA. CDR3: CSVGRLAGETQYF. CDR3 DNA: TGCAGCGTGGGGCGACTAGCGGGTGAGACCCAGTACTTC.

V is TRBV6-4 and J is TRBJ1-2, with D possibly being TRBD1 (6 bases). CDR1 and CDR2 from the germline V gene are MRHNA and SNTAGT. V lost 3 bases to trimming and J lost 4 bases, with 18 bases between them. The CDR3 runs to 16 residues. The CDR3 region has the DNA TGTGCCAGCAGTGAAGATGGGGGCACCCCTGTCTATGGCTACACCTTC. This gives the protein CASSEDGGTPVYGYTF.

This clone was detected only once. V and J are TRBV3-1 (or the pseudogene TRBV3-2) and TRBJ1-1; D remains unclear. V lost 4 bases to trimming and J lost 5 bases, with 14 bases between them. Germline V gene lookup returns CDR1 LGHDT and CDR2 YNNKEL (reference sequence). The CDR3 runs to 14 residues. The chain's CDR3 is CASSLEPGETEAFF. In DNA form, the CDR3 reads TGTGCCAGCAGCCTCGAACCCGGGGAAACTGAAGCTTTCTTT.

The chain is built from TRBV18 and TRBJ1-2, with 9 bases identical to TRBD1. Trimming cost V 2 bases and J 3 bases; bases outside gene matches: 7. This CDR3 region has 16 residues. Germline V CDR1 and CDR2: KGHSH, LQKENI. The CDR3, as DNA: TGTGCCAGCTCACCAACTATGGGACAGGGACACTATGGCTACACCTTC. Its translation: CASSPTMGQGHYGYTF.

The chain carries TRBV5-1 and TRBJ2-2, with D unclear. The CDR3 runs 14 residues. V was trimmed by 4 bases and J by 3 bases, leaving 10 bases between them. The germline gives CDR1 SGHRS, CDR2 YFSETQ. CDR3 nucleotide sequence: TGCGCCAGCAGCAAGATCGAGGACACCGGGGAGCTGTTTTTT. This gives the protein CASSKIEDTGELFF. The complete variable domain, with remaining parts taken from reference TRBV5-1 and TRBJ2-2, reads KAGVTQTPRYLIKTRGQQVTLSCSPISGHRSVSWYQQTPGQGLQFLFEYFSETQRNKGNFPGRFSGRQFSNSRSEMNVSTLELGDSALYLCASSKIEDTGELFFGEGSRLTVL.

CDR3 protein: CASSEGLAGEYEQYF. Here the CDR3 DNA reads TGTGCCAGCAGTGAAGGACTAGCGGGAGAGTACGAGCAGTACTTC. This chain links TRBV6-1 with TRBJ2-7; 12 positions agree with TRBD2. Germline CDR1 MNHNS, CDR2 SASEGT. The CDR3 is made up of 15 amino acids. V dropped 1 base and J dropped 4; count of bases not matched to a gene: 2.

The chain combines TRBV27 with TRBJ1-2; 11 bases are shared with TRBD1. There are 14 residues in the CDR3. V lost 4 bases and J lost 8; bases outside the gene matches: 6. Germline V CDR1 and CDR2: MNHEY, SMNVEV (reference sequence). This CDR3 reads CASSWGQGVRGYTF. CDR3 bases: TGTGCCAGCAGTTGGGGACAGGGGGTCAGGGGCTACACCTTC.

The chain is built from TRBV7-2 and TRBJ2-5; TRBD1 matches at 9 bases. Germline V gene lookup returns CDR1 SGHTA and CDR2 FQGNSA. The CDR3 has 15 residues. V was pared by 3 bases and J by 4 bases, with 6 bases of the junction left unmatched. The CDR3 region is CASSFTGGFGETQYF. CDR3 nucleotides: TGTGCCAGCAGCTTCACAGGGGGCTTTGGAGAGACCCAGTACTTC.

The V gene is TRBV7-9, the J gene TRBJ1-2; no definite D call. The CDR3 sequence is 16 residues long. Germline loops: CDR1 SEHNR, CDR2 FQNEAQ (reference sequence). V was clipped by 5 bases and J by 4 bases, with 20 bases between them. CDR3 bases: TGTGCCAGCAGCACGCACGACGGAGTGTTGCTCTATGGCTACACCTTC. Its translation: CASSTHDGVLLYGYTF.

The chain couples TRBV5-1 to TRBJ2-7; 11 nucleotides line up with TRBD2. With 1 base clipped from V and 6 bases from J, the junction kept 6 bases outside the gene matches. This CDR3 has 15 residues. Germline V CDR1 and CDR2: SGHRS, YFSETQ. CDR3 nucleotide sequence: TGCGCCAGCAGCTTGACTAGCGGGAGCGGGGTCGAGCAGTACTTC. Translating it yields CASSLTSGSGVEQYF.

The chain couples TRBV27 to TRBJ2-7; 10 nucleotides line up with TRBD2. Germline CDR1 is MNHEY and CDR2 is SMNVEV (reference sequence). The CDR3 spans 13 residues. The ends lost 8 bases at V and 2 bases at J; junction bases unmatched: 3. Here the CDR3 reads CASASGRAYEQYF. CDR3 bases: TGTGCCAGCGCGAGCGGGAGGGCCTACGAGCAGTACTTC.

This clone was observed once. The chain couples TRBV29-1 to TRBJ1-2; D not resolved. Per the germline V gene, CDR1 is SQVTM and CDR2 is ANQGSEA. The germline V and J ends were trimmed by 6 bases and 1 base, with 15 bases remaining between them. The length of the CDR3 is 14 residues. The CDR3 DNA reads TGCAGCGTGTGGGGAGGGCGGGATAACTATGGCTACACCTTC. It is translated as CSVWGGRDNYGYTF.

The CDR3 loop is CASSLDGTSGYNEQFF. Here the CDR3 DNA reads TGTGCCAGCAGCTTAGATGGGACTAGCGGCTACAATGAGCAGTTCTTC. The chain carries TRBV7-2 and TRBJ2-1, with 11 bases identical to TRBD2. The trim removed 1 base at V and 3 bases at J, leaving 2 bases unmatched. Germline-derived CDR1 and CDR2 are SGHTA and FQGNSA. This CDR3 has 16 residues.

The chain carries TRBV2 and TRBJ2-3; D gene unclear. In germline, CDR1 is SNHLY, CDR2 FYNNEI. CDR3 length equals 11 residues. Trimming took 4 bases from V and 12 from J, leaving 11 bases between them. The CDR3 loop reads CASSVPGPQYF. CDR3 bases: TGTGCCAGCAGTGTACCTGGCCCTCAGTATTTT.

V gene TRBV28 combines with J gene TRBJ2-1; tentatively, D is TRBD1 (5 bases). Trimming shortened V by 4 bases and J by 10 bases, and 8 bases separated the two germline ends. This CDR3 has 11 amino acids. Germline CDR1 reads MDHEN; CDR2 reads SYDVKM. The CDR3 is CASSWGREQFF. The CDR3 DNA follows: TGTGCCAGCAGTTGGGGCAGGGAGCAGTTCTTC.

This clone was counted once. The chain joins TRBV5-6 to TRBJ2-3, with TRBD2 identical over 11 bases. CDR3 length: 14 amino acids. CDR1 SGHDT and CDR2 YYEEEE come from the germline V gene. Losses at the gene ends were 2 bases for V and 5 bases for J; bases not matched to a gene: 1. CDR3 residues: CASSFGTSGDTQYF. The DNA for the CDR3 is TGTGCCAGCAGCTTTGGGACTAGCGGAGATACGCAGTATTTT.

The rearrangement joins TRBV19 to TRBJ2-7; the D gene is possibly TRBD1 (5 bases). Trimming left V 4 bases short and J 3 bases short, with 7 bases between. CDR1 is LNHDA and CDR2 is SQIVND in the germline V gene (reference sequence). This CDR3 comprises 12 residues. Here the CDR3 reads CASSSRGYEQYF. In nucleotides, the CDR3 is TGTGCCAGTAGTAGTAGGGGCTACGAGCAGTACTTC.

This clone has only a few counts. The rearrangement links TRBV7-9 to TRBJ2-7, with a weak D call TRBD2 (6 bases). Trimming cost V 1 base and J 4 bases, with 14 bases left between them. Germline CDR1 is SEHNR and CDR2 is FQNEAQ (reference sequence). This CDR3 contains 15 residues. CDR3: CASSLEGGKGYEQYF. DNA of the CDR3: TGTGCCAGCAGCTTAGAAGGCGGGAAGGGGTACGAGCAGTACTTC.

The chain employs TRBV6-4 and TRBJ1-2; D may be TRBD1 (5 bases). The CDR3 runs 15 residues. Germline loops: CDR1 MRHNA, CDR2 SNTAGT. Between the trimmed V and J ends, which lost 4 bases and 3 bases, there was a span of 15 bases. The CDR3 region is CASSVAQGSYYGYTF. Here the CDR3 DNA reads TGTGCCAGCAGTGTGGCTCAGGGTTCCTACTATGGCTACACCTTC.

The chain links TRBV28 to TRBJ2-2; D remains unclear. V was clipped by 1 base and J by 0 bases, with 3 bases between them. The germline CDR1 and CDR2 sequences are MDHEN and SYDVKM. The length of the CDR3 is 14 residues. The CDR3 sequence: CASSLFTNTGELFF. For the CDR3, the DNA is TGTGCCAGCAGTTTATTTACGAACACCGGGGAGCTGTTTTTT.

The J gene is TRBJ1-5, the V gene TRBV2; D remains ambiguous. The CDR3 is made up of 11 amino acids. Germline CDR1 is SNHLY and CDR2 is FYNNEI. The V and J ends lost 1 base and 12 bases respectively, with 7 bases between them. The CDR3 sequence is CASSEGQDQHF. The DNA of the CDR3 is TGTGCCAGCAGTGAAGGACAAGACCAGCATTTT.

V and J are TRBV5-8 and TRBJ2-7; maybe TRBD1 (5 bases). This CDR3 contains 15 residues. Germline loops: CDR1 SGHTS, CDR2 YDEGEE. V gave up 0 bases and J gave up 0 bases, with 10 bases separating them. The CDR3 sequence: CASSLGDRSSYEQYF. Written as DNA, the CDR3 is TGTGCCAGCAGCTTGGGAGACAGAAGCTCCTACGAGCAGTACTTC.

The chain is built from TRBV11-2 and TRBJ1-5; 7 bases align to TRBD1. CDR1 SGHAT and CDR2 FQNNGV come from the germline V gene. Unmatched junction bases numbered 4, after V lost 5 bases and J lost 0 bases. The CDR3 totals 15 residues. The CDR3 loop is CASSPTGDSNQPQHF. CDR3 in DNA: TGTGCCAGCAGCCCCACAGGGGATAGCAATCAGCCCCAGCATTTT.

The chain has TRBV28 and TRBJ1-2, with D perhaps matching TRBD1 (5 bases). V lost 4 bases to trimming and J lost 4 bases, with 7 bases between them. Germline V gene sequence: CDR1 MDHEN, CDR2 SYDVKM. The CDR3 sequence is 12 residues long. The CDR3 sequence is CASSWGGYGYTF. The CDR3 DNA sequence: TGTGCCAGCAGTTGGGGGGGCTATGGCTACACCTTC.

CDR3 DNA sequence: TGTGCCATCACGACGGTTCAGGGAACTGAAGCTTTCTTT. It yields the protein CAITTVQGTEAFF. The chain joins TRBV10-3 to TRBJ1-1, with D perhaps TRBD1 (5 bases). Germline V lookup: CDR1 ENHRY, CDR2 SYGVKD. Deletions cut 7 bases from V and 5 bases from J, with 14 bases between. CDR3 length equals 13 residues.

The V gene is TRBV29-1, the J gene TRBJ2-3; D perhaps matches TRBD2 (5 bases). Per the germline V gene, CDR1 is SQVTM and CDR2 is ANQGSEA. Trimming removed 1 base at V and 6 bases at J, with 14 bases between. The CDR3 contains 14 residues. CDR3 coding DNA: TGCAGCGTTGAAGGGCTAGCCCTGGGGGATACGCAGTATTTT. Encoded protein: CSVEGLALGDTQYF.